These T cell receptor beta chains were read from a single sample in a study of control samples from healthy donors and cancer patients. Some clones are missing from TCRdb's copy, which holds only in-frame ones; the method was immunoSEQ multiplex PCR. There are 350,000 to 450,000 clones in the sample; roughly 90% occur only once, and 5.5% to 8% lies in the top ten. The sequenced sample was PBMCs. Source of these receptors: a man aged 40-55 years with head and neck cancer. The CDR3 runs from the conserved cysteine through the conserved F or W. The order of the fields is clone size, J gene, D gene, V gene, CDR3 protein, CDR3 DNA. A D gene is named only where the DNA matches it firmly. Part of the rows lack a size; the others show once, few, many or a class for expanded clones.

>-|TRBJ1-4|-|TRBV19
CASSINSNYPGLFF
TGTGCCAGTAGTATCAACAGTAACTATCCGGGACTGTTTTTT
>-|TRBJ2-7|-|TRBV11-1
CASSKYGTLQRYEQYF
TGTGCCAGCAGCAAATACGGGACACTCCAGCGGTACGAGCAGTACTTC
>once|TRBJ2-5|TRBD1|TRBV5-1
CASSLSPTGGQETQYF
TGCGCCAGCAGCTTGTCGCCCACAGGGGGCCAAGAGACCCAGTACTTC
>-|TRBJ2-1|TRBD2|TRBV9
CASSVWASGSQNEQFF
TGTGCCAGCAGCGTATGGGCTAGCGGGAGTCAGAATGAGCAGTTCTTC
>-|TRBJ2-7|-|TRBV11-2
CASSFGMADTSYEQYF
TGTGCCAGCAGCTTTGGTATGGCGGACACATCTTACGAGCAGTACTTC
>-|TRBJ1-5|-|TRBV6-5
CASKALHDNQPQHF
TGTGCCAGCAAGGCTCTCCATGACAATCAGCCCCAGCATTTT
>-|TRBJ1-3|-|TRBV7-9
CASSPTGGFSGNTIYF
TGTGCCAGCAGCCCCACCGGGGGCTTCTCTGGAAACACCATATATTTT
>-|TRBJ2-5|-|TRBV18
CASSPLQETQYF
TGTGCCAGCTCACCACTCCAAGAGACCCAGTACTTC
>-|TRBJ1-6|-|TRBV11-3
CASSLGGNSPLHF
TGTGCCAGCAGCTTGGGCGGCAATTCACCCCTCCACTTT
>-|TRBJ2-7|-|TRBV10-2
CASSGAPRSYEQYF
TGCGCCAGCAGTGGGGCCCCCCGGTCCTACGAGCAGTACTTC
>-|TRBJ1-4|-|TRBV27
CASSLILGEKLFF
TGTGCCAGCAGTTTAATTTTAGGTGAAAAACTGTTTTTT
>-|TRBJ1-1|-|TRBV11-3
CASSLDSAGRDTEAFF
TGTGCCAGCAGCTTGGATTCGGCAGGGAGGGACACTGAAGCTTTCTTT
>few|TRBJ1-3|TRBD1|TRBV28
CASKRQGGIGNTIYF
TGTGCCAGCAAAAGGCAGGGGGGAATCGGAAACACCATATATTTT
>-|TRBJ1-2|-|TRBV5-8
CASSFPVPSHTF
TGTGCCAGCAGCTTCCCCGTTCCTAGCCACACCTTC
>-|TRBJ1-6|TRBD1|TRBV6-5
CASSLMGQVYSPLHF
TGTGCCAGCAGTTTGATGGGACAGGTGTATTCACCCCTCCACTTT
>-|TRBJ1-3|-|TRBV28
CASSFWGGFQDNRLTRNTIYF
TGTGCCAGCAGTTTTTGGGGGGGTTTTCAGGACAACCGTCTTACCCGAAACACCATATATTTT
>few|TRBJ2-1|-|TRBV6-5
CASISTFGENNEQFF
TGTGCCAGCATCTCCACATTCGGGGAAAACAATGAGCAGTTCTTC
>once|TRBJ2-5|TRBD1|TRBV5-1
CASSPDSRDSRREAQYF
TGCGCCAGCAGCCCCGACTCCAGGGACAGCAGAAGAGAGGCCCAGTACTTC
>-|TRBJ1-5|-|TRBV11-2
CASSLMSNQPQHF
TGTGCCAGCAGCTTGATGAGCAATCAGCCCCAGCATTTT
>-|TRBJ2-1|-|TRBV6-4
CASSAGTSSYNEQFF
TGTGCCAGCAGCGCCGGGACATCTTCCTACAATGAGCAGTTCTTC
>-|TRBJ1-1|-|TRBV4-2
CASSQEGGISTEAFF
TGTGCCAGCAGCCAAGAAGGGGGGATCTCCACTGAAGCTTTCTTT
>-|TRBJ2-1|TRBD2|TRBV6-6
CASRLGTSGYNEQFF
TGTGCCAGCAGACTCGGGACTAGCGGTTACAATGAGCAGTTCTTC